This TCR beta chain was sequenced during a study of PD-L1 blockade in urothelial cancer. Study-level background: Analyses used blood from 3 weeks (second dose) and 6 weeks after treatment start.

CDR3 length: 13 amino acids. V dropped 8 bases and J dropped 1 base, with 11 bases sitting between them. Germline CDR1 and CDR2: ENHRY and SYGVKD. As for time point: peripheral blood 6 weeks after treatment start. Each PCR contained spiked-in synthetic TCR analog templates. Generated by immunoSEQ multiplex PCR, the TCRdb table keeps only in-frame clones and is missing some. The table lists around 87,000 clones, over 65% of them singletons, with under 10% in the top ten. The sample here was PBMCs, taken around atezolizumab (anti-PD-L1) treatment. The source is a man between 65 and 79 years old with urothelial cancer. The genes are TRBV10-3 and TRBJ1-1, with D tentatively TRBD1 (5 bases). The CDR3 coding sequence is TGTGCCATCGGATCGGGGGGGAACACTGAAGCTTTCTTT. This codes for CAIGSGGNTEAFF.